This entry is about one TCR beta chain. In the original analysis: Estimation of nucleated cell counts relied on the amplification of reference gene primers. Profiling relied on immunoSEQ multiplex PCR, and the TCRdb table lists in-frame clones only, not all of them. From that table come the V and J calls and clone size; the DNA was used to work out D and trimming. The sample holds 200,000 to 300,000 clones; roughly 84% are singletons and the top ten take roughly 4%. The data originate from a study of blood T cell repertoires in COVID-19. Study overall: COVID-19 samples, acute and convalescent, were from the United States, Italy and Spain.

The V gene lost 5 bases and the J gene lost 5 bases, with 9 bases spanning the gap. The germline V gene encodes CDR1 MNHEY and CDR2 SVGAGI. CDR3 size: 12 residues. Sequenced material: peripheral blood. The V call is TRBV6-5, the J call TRBJ2-5, with a possible D match to TRBD2 (5 bases). The receptor's source is a man between 60 and 70 years old with acute or convalescent COVID-19. The CDR3 nucleotides read TGTGCCAGCAGTCCCTCGGGGGAGACCCAGTACTTC. Protein sequence: CASSPSGETQYF.